Below, one T cell receptor (beta chain) is given with its context. This clonotype was seen only a few times. The clone's antigen remains unknown. Base qualities were left out, and no much larger clone turns up one base away. The record originates from a study of human T cells and chemical hapten exposure (dated by TCRdb to the early 2020s). Notes on the research overall: For sensitization, 2% DPC in acetone was applied to an approximately 2 cm by approximately 2 cm area of upper inner arm skin. Weekly therapeutic DPC doses were additionally applied to the scalp of patients throughout the approximately 24-week study period. Patch testing was done on the upper back using Finn chambers containing 0.01% DPC, and results were scored after 6 days according to International Contact Dermatitis Research Group standards. The patient cohort, mostly female, included alopecia areata with under or over 50% scalp involvement, alopecia totalis and alopecia universalis. The libraries were sequenced as a pool, and the TCR yield per sample differed mostly because of small variations in library volumes within the pool. The study tracked peripheral blood TCR repertoire changes in vivo during primary and secondary sensitization to the hapten diphenylcyclopropenone (DPC) in alopecia patients. Blood samples were taken from patients before sensitization (week 0) and at 2, 6 and about 24 weeks after DPC sensitization. For TCR sequencing, blood came from 25 to 35 alopecia patients at anywhere from one to four time points (pre-sensitization, 2, 6 and 24 weeks).

The intended sense of this specimen's time point label: pre-sensitization, week 0. The sample's treatment or condition label, decoded: therapeutic diphenylcyclopropenone sensitization with weekly scalp DPC. At each patch-test visit, blood was drawn before the patch test was applied. Patients were considered eligible if aged 18 to 70, diagnosed with alopecia and deemed suitable for DPC therapy, and patients were excluded if pregnant. Total RNA was isolated from unfractionated whole blood collected in Tempus Blood RNA tubes. Library prep was done by RACE. Instrument on record: NextSeq 500. During library preparation, unique molecular identifiers were attached to individual cDNA molecules so that TCRs could be counted in a quantitative, reproducible way. From each blood RNA sample, both TCR alpha and TCR beta chains were sequenced. In the source study's methods: Samples had a median of roughly 98,000 TCRs, with a range from roughly 20,000 to 690,600. The Decombinator software suite was used to annotate V, J and CDR3 in the TCR reads. To make PS versus PT1 abundance plots, every sample was subsampled to the same number of TCRs (28,000). TCRs were defined as expanded if absent before sensitization and observed at least eight times at the 2-week time point. TCRdb applied fastp at Q25 and MiXCR to the public reads, then kept only in-frame beta chains. Each entry merges the rows of one CDR3 protein and shows their most common DNA and genes. The V and J calls and clone size are TCRdb's, not the authors'. The sample yields fewer than 200,000 distinct CDR3 sequences; just under 30% were counted once. Less than 3.5% of the sample is in the top ten clones.

What the research found in general, with its limitations: Patch test score correlated positively with the number of PT1 expanded TCRs, reaching significance at thresholds 8, 16 and 32 but not at 4. Significantly more large CDR3 similarity clusters were formed by expanded TCRs than by pre-sensitization or healthy control sets, consistent with antigen-driven responses. All patients had alopecia, a presumed autoimmune disease, so their immune response might differ from that of healthy individuals. DPC sensitization did not change the number of TCRs with a frequency above 1 in 1000, and there was no evidence of changes in global repertoire structure. After repeated subsampling, changes were observed in the strength of the expansion versus patch-test correlation and in the threshold at which the correlation became significant.

The germline V gene (reference sequence) provides CDR1 SGHAT and CDR2 FQDESV. Cut back by 5 bases and 7 bases, the V and J ends lie 6 bases apart. From the cysteine up to the phenylalanine, the CDR3 has a length of 11 residues. Only the CDR3 portion is preserved as DNA: 33 bases, with reading frame beginning at the first base. This chain joins TRBV11-1 to TRBJ2-1, with no reliable assignment of the D segment. The input for sequencing was whole blood, taken in connection with sensitization to the hapten diphenylcyclopropenone (DPC). The sequence came from a woman aged 30 to 39 with alopecia areata. Some clones in this sample may be carry-over from other donors' samples. Here the CDR3 is given as CASSALNEQFF. The nucleotide sequence reads as follows: TGTGCCAGCAGCGCCCTTAATGAGCAGTTCTTC.